A selection of T cell receptor beta chains follows, all from one sample in a study of shared clonotypes between healthy human individuals. The repertoire was sequenced with immunoSEQ multiplex PCR; TCRdb's copy has only in-frame clones and lacks some. In the table there are 1.5 million to 1.9 million clones, about 98% of which are singletons. The specimen was naive CD4+ T cells sorted from blood. The receptors originated from a young man in good health. CDR3s include the opening cysteine and the closing phenylalanine or tryptophan.

j_call v_call cdr3_aa
TRBJ1-5 TRBV7-2 CASSSYSNQPQHF
TRBJ1-5 TRBV5-1 CASSRGLNQPQHF
TRBJ1-1 TRBV18 CASSGSWVAEAFF
TRBJ2-7 TRBV6-1 CASRERGYEQYF
TRBJ2-5 TRBV5-1 CASSFRYQETQYF
TRBJ1-2 TRBV29-1 CSVAGGIAYGYTF
TRBJ2-3 TRBV7-2 CASTPRGTDTQYF
TRBJ2-7 TRBV2 CASSRGTSSYEQYF
TRBJ2-7 TRBV5-1 CASSSLTSGSGEQYF
TRBJ2-7 TRBV7-6 CASSMTVFTYEQYF
TRBJ2-2 TRBV28 CASSLLGVGELFF
TRBJ2-3 TRBV9 CASSGLVGDTQYF
TRBJ2-4 TRBV5-8 CASSSDRVDIQYF
TRBJ2-6 TRBV11-2 CASRSLRGLKANVLTF
TRBJ1-4 TRBV19 CASSIPGANSPATNEKLFF
TRBJ2-7 TRBV18 CASSNGLAGEQYF
TRBJ2-1 TRBV7-7 CASSPWDRAYEQFF
TRBJ2-6 TRBV7-6 CASSPGHSSGANVLTF
TRBJ2-3 TRBV7-9 CASSQDAGETDTQYF
TRBJ2-7 TRBV5-8 CASSLGGRAYEQYF
TRBJ1-1 TRBV28 CASSLFGGKNTEAFF
TRBJ1-2 TRBV7-7 CASGSYGYTF
TRBJ2-1 TRBV9 CASSAKGAGSYNEQFF
TRBJ2-1 TRBV9 CASSVGSGRAGDEQFF
TRBJ2-7 TRBV7-2 CASSLREGGEQYF
TRBJ1-2 TRBV7-9 CASSLGQGIQYGYTF
TRBJ1-3 TRBV5-1 CASSLGDSLNTIYF
TRBJ2-5 TRBV5-1 CASSLGGAVSQETQYF
TRBJ2-7 TRBV14 CASSPRLIGEQYF
TRBJ1-2 TRBV27 CASRSRRELGYTF
TRBJ1-3 TRBV5-1 CASSSAQGQSRNTIYF
TRBJ1-5 TRBV7-2 CASSFGSNQPQHF
TRBJ1-1 TRBV19 CASSRDRRLPEAFF
TRBJ2-1 TRBV18 CASSPLPDRGVNEQFF
TRBJ1-2 TRBV7-9 CASSLGVYYGYTF
TRBJ2-7 TRBV4-1 CASGDDPYEQYF
TRBJ1-2 TRBV4-1 CASSQDPGASPGYTF
TRBJ2-3 TRBV11-2 CASSLTSPSTDTQYF
TRBJ2-3 TRBV11-1 CASSRFVPPTDTQYF
TRBJ2-5 TRBV19 CASSISPTGVKETQYF
TRBJ2-2 TRBV5-4 CASSRGLAGGSGELFF
TRBJ1-2 TRBV20-1 CRAGGYTF
TRBJ1-5 TRBV7-2 CASSLWGPGSNQPQHF
TRBJ2-3 TRBV28 CASSSGGGGTDTQYF
TRBJ2-7 TRBV18 CASSPRGSGSIVEQYF
TRBJ2-2 TRBV10-3 CAIKGAGELFF
TRBJ2-3 TRBV7-9 CASSLEIVAGQTDTQYF
TRBJ1-1 TRBV7-9 CASSNHRDDTEAFF
TRBJ2-7 TRBV7-9 CASSLVGTDYEQYF
TRBJ2-5 TRBV19 CASSIPQGLAGTETQYF